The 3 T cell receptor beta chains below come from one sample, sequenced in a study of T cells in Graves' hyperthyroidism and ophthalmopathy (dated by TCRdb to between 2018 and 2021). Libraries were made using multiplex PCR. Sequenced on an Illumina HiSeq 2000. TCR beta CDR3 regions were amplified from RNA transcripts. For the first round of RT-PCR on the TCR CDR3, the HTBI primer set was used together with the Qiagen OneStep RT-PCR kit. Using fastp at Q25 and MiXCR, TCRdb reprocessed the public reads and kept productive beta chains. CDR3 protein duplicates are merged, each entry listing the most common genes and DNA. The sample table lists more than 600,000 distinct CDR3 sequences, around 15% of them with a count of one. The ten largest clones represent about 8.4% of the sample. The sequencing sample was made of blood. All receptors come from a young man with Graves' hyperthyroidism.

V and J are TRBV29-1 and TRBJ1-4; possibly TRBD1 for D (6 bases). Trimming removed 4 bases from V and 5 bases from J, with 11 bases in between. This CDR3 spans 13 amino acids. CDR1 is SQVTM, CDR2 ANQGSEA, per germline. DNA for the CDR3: TGCAGCGTTGTGGCAGGGGAAAATGAAAAACTGTTTTTT. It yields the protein CSVVAGENEKLFF.

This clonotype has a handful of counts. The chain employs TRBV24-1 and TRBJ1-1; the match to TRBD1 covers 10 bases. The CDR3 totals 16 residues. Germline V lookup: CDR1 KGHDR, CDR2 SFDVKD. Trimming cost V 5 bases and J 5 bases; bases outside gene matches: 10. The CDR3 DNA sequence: TGTGCCACCAGTGCCGGGACAGGGGTTTCGCGAACTGAAGCTTTCTTT. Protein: CATSAGTGVSRTEAFF.

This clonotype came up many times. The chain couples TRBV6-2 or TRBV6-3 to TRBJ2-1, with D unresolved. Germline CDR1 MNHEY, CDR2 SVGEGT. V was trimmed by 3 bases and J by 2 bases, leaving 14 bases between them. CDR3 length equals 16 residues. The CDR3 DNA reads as TGTGCCAGCAGTTATACGAGCAGACGGGCCTACAATGAGCAGTTCTTC. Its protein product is CASSYTSRRAYNEQFF.